These T cell receptor beta chains were read from a single sample in a study of response to subunit inactivated influenza vaccine. MiXCR was run by TCRdb on the RT-PCR reads, yielding one entry per CDR3 protein. This sample has 540,000 or so distinct CDR3 sequences; 13% occur once, and the top ten carry over 10%. This sample comprised PBMCs from blood, obtained roughly 6 weeks after vaccination. The receptors were sampled from a man in his forties or fifties who received an inactivated influenza vaccine. Each CDR3 is given with its conserved first and last residue. D genes are given only for firm matches. Rows may omit the clone size; those that give it use once, few, many or a size class.

d_call,v_call,j_call,clone_size,cdr3_aa,cdr3_nt
NA,TRBV5-1,TRBJ1-6,NA,CASSLDGSHNSPLHF,TGCGCCAGCAGCTTGGACGGGAGCCATAATTCACCCCTCCACTTT
NA,TRBV10-1,TRBJ2-1,once,CASSEQGRNEQFF,TGCGCCAGCAGTGAGCAGGGGAGGAATGAGCAGTTCTTC
NA,TRBV5-1,TRBJ2-7,NA,CASSTGHSYEQYF,TGCGCCAGCAGCACCGGACACTCCTACGAGCAGTACTTC
NA,TRBV5-1,TRBJ2-3,many,CASSLGGRDTQYF,TGTGCCAGCAGCTTAGGGGGGAGAGATACGCAGTATTTT
NA,TRBV6-2/TRBV6-3,TRBJ2-7,NA,CASSLFEGPSSYEQYF,TGTGCCAGCAGTTTATTTGAGGGCCCCAGCTCCTACGAGCAGTACTTC
NA,TRBV14,TRBJ2-2,NA,CASSQGAPGPGGELFF,TGTGCCAGCAGCCAAGGGGCTCCCGGGCCCGGCGGGGAGCTGTTTTTT
NA,TRBV20-1,TRBJ1-1,many,CSASDLLWTEAFF,TGCAGTGCTAGCGACCTTCTTTGGACTGAAGCTTTCTTT
TRBD1,TRBV12-3/TRBV12-4,TRBJ1-1,NA,CASSTTDRENTEAFF,TGTGCCAGCAGTACAACGGACAGGGAGAACACTGAAGCTTTCTTT
NA,TRBV7-8,TRBJ2-7,NA,CASSLETQNSVSSYEQYF,TGTGCCAGCAGCTTAGAGACCCAGAACAGTGTTTCTTCCTACGAGCAGTACTTC
NA,TRBV25-1,TRBJ2-3,few,CASSALEATDTQYF,TGTGCCAGCAGCGCACTAGAAGCCACAGATACGCAGTATTTT
NA,TRBV5-1,TRBJ2-2,NA,CASSPGGGTINTGELFF,TGCGCCAGCAGCCCTGGTGGAGGAACCATAAACACCGGGGAGCTGTTTTTT
TRBD2,TRBV7-3,TRBJ2-2,few,CASSPRTSGIASNTGELFF,TGTGCCAGCAGCCCGAGGACTAGCGGGATTGCCTCTAACACCGGGGAGCTGTTTTTT
NA,TRBV7-8,TRBJ2-1,NA,CASSLGLVARYNEQFF,TGTGCCAGCAGCTTAGGTTTGGTAGCGCGCTACAATGAGCAGTTCTTC
NA,TRBV6-9,TRBJ2-1,NA,CASSYPGLAIYNEQFF,TGTGCCAGCAGTTATCCGGGGCTAGCGATCTACAATGAGCAGTTCTTC
TRBD1,TRBV5-1,TRBJ2-1,few,CASRDRGRGRGSYNEQFF,TGCGCCAGCAGGGACAGGGGGCGCGGCCGGGGCTCCTACAATGAGCAGTTCTTC
NA,TRBV29-1,TRBJ2-7,NA,CSVGWNLPGHEQYF,TGCAGCGTTGGGTGGAACCTTCCGGGGCACGAGCAGTACTTC
NA,TRBV10-3,TRBJ2-1,many,CAISDVGPDSYNEQFF,TGTGCCATCAGTGATGTTGGGCCCGACTCCTACAATGAGCAGTTCTTC
NA,TRBV28,TRBJ2-5,NA,CASSFWEDETQYF,TGTGCCAGCAGTTTCTGGGAGGACGAGACCCAGTACTTC
TRBD1,TRBV15,TRBJ2-1,NA,CATSRARRTGANEQFF,TGTGCCACCAGCAGAGCTCGCCGGACAGGGGCCAATGAGCAGTTCTTC
TRBD2,TRBV27,TRBJ2-7,many,CASHPQAGASGSYEQYF,TGTGCCAGCCACCCCCAAGCGGGAGCGAGTGGCTCCTACGAGCAGTACTTC
NA,TRBV19,TRBJ2-3,NA,CATQDRDTQYF,TGTGCCACGCAGGACCGAGATACGCAGTATTTT
TRBD2,TRBV20-1,TRBJ2-3,NA,CSAPRLAEPTDTQYF,TGCAGTGCTCCGCGGCTAGCGGAGCCCACAGATACGCAGTATTTT
NA,TRBV7-9,TRBJ2-5,many,CASSLGPLGQTQYF,TGTGCCAGCAGCTTAGGCCCCCTCGGCCAGACCCAGTACTTC
NA,TRBV7-2,TRBJ2-5,NA,CASSKAGVREETQYF,TGTGCCAGCAGCAAAGCCGGGGTACGGGAAGAGACCCAGTACTTC
NA,TRBV7-9,TRBJ1-2,NA,CASSLGDRMGGYTF,TGTGCCAGCAGCTTAGGGGATCGTATGGGCGGCTACACCTTC
NA,TRBV12-5,TRBJ2-1,many,CASGMGSYNEQFF,TGTGCTAGTGGTATGGGATCCTACAATGAGCAGTTCTTC
NA,TRBV7-2,TRBJ2-2,few,CASSRDFNTGELFF,TGTGCCAGCAGCCGTGACTTCAACACCGGGGAGCTGTTTTTT
NA,TRBV12-3/TRBV12-4,TRBJ2-2,few,CASSFLGATGELFF,TGTGCCAGCAGTTTTTTAGGGGCCACCGGGGAGCTGTTTTTT
NA,TRBV5-6,TRBJ2-7,many,CASSMQRYEQYF,TGTGCCAGCAGCATGCAGAGATACGAGCAGTACTTC
TRBD1,TRBV12-3/TRBV12-4,TRBJ1-1,few,CASRTQGANTEAFF,TGTGCCAGCAGGACCCAGGGGGCCAACACTGAAGCTTTCTTT
TRBD2,TRBV3-1,TRBJ2-5,once,CASSHSGGLAGEETQYF,TGTGCCAGCAGCCACTCGGGAGGACTAGCGGGAGAAGAGACCCAGTACTTC
NA,TRBV28,TRBJ2-5,NA,CASSWGIQETQYF,TGTGCCAGCAGTTGGGGTATCCAAGAGACCCAGTACTTC
NA,TRBV5-6,TRBJ1-2,few,CASSLEQGGYGYTF,TGTGCCAGCAGCTTGGAACAGGGAGGCTATGGCTACACCTTC
NA,TRBV15,TRBJ2-5,NA,CATSTLGEDQETQYF,TGTGCCACCAGCACTCTCGGGGAGGACCAAGAGACCCAGTACTTC
TRBD2,TRBV5-1,TRBJ2-1,NA,CASSLANWEGSYNEQFF,TGCGCCAGCAGCTTGGCCAATTGGGAGGGGTCCTACAATGAGCAGTTCTTC
NA,TRBV20-1,TRBJ2-1,many,CSARERRDSSYNEQFF,TGCAGTGCTAGAGAGCGGCGGGACAGCTCCTACAATGAGCAGTTCTTC
TRBD1,TRBV5-1,TRBJ2-3,NA,CASSPSKIQGDNTDTQYF,TGCGCCAGCAGCCCAAGCAAAATACAGGGGGACAACACAGATACGCAGTATTTT
NA,TRBV25-1,TRBJ2-7,NA,CASSGGANEQYF,TGTGCCAGCAGTGGCGGAGCCAACGAGCAGTACTTC
TRBD2,TRBV14,TRBJ2-3,NA,CASSQGTSGSAQYF,TGTGCCAGCAGCCAAGGGACTAGCGGTTCCGCGCAGTATTTT
NA,TRBV7-8,TRBJ2-3,NA,CASSLMGRESTDTQYF,TGTGCCAGCAGCCTGATGGGCAGGGAGAGCACAGATACGCAGTATTTT
NA,TRBV28,TRBJ1-2,NA,CASSSLTGLYGYTF,TGTGCCAGCAGTTCCTTGACAGGTCTCTATGGCTACACCTTC
TRBD2,TRBV20-1,TRBJ2-1,few,CSARVAGSIYNEQFF,TGCAGTGCTAGGGTAGCGGGGAGCATCTACAATGAGCAGTTCTTC
TRBD1,TRBV7-9,TRBJ2-3,many,CASSLSGGPTDTQYF,TGTGCCAGCAGCTTGTCAGGGGGTCCAACAGATACGCAGTATTTT
NA,TRBV5-1,TRBJ2-1,many,CASSLAESDNEQFF,TGCGCCAGCAGCTTGGCAGAATCGGACAATGAGCAGTTCTTC
NA,TRBV5-6,TRBJ2-3,many,CASSFTSLTDTQYF,TGTGCCAGCAGCTTTACTAGCCTCACAGATACGCAGTATTTT
NA,TRBV11-2,TRBJ2-1,few,CASSQRAGNEQFF,TGTGCCAGCAGCCAGAGAGCAGGCAATGAGCAGTTCTTC
NA,TRBV5-6,TRBJ1-2,few,CASSPEWTARYGYTF,TGTGCCAGCAGCCCAGAATGGACAGCCCGCTATGGCTACACCTTC
NA,TRBV11-2,TRBJ2-1,NA,CASSLDLRTTEQFF,TGTGCCAGCAGCTTAGATCTGAGGACCACTGAGCAGTTCTTC
TRBD1,TRBV9,TRBJ1-2,few,CASSARQGSPYGYTF,TGTGCCAGCAGCGCGCGACAGGGGTCCCCCTATGGCTACACCTTC
NA,TRBV7-9,TRBJ2-3,NA,CASSLAQWDTQYF,TGTGCCAGCAGCTTAGCGCAGTGGGATACGCAGTATTTT
NA,TRBV5-1,TRBJ1-1,many,CASSLAGQGGRTEAFF,TGCGCCAGCAGCTTGGCCGGGCAGGGAGGCCGCACTGAAGCTTTCTTT
TRBD1,TRBV4-2,TRBJ1-1,NA,CASSPFTGTGYTEAFF,TGTGCCAGCAGCCCATTCACCGGGACAGGGTACACTGAAGCTTTCTTT
NA,TRBV18,TRBJ2-6,few,CASSQFRFRDIIFSGANVLTF,TGTGCCAGCTCCCAATTCCGTTTTCGGGACATAATCTTCTCTGGGGCCAACGTCCTGACTTTC
NA,TRBV27,TRBJ2-4,NA,CASSAYSGGDIQYF,TGTGCCAGCAGTGCCTATAGTGGAGGGGACATTCAGTACTTC
NA,TRBV10-3,TRBJ2-7,NA,CAISAPGAGIYEQYF,TGTGCCATCAGTGCCCCTGGGGCGGGGATCTACGAGCAGTACTTC
NA,TRBV12-3/TRBV12-4,TRBJ1-2,NA,CAARTVNYGYTF,TGTGCCGCCAGGACAGTTAACTATGGCTACACCTTC
NA,TRBV2,TRBJ2-1,NA,CASRYLLGNEQFF,TGTGCCAGCAGGTACCTACTGGGGAATGAGCAGTTCTTC
NA,TRBV28,TRBJ2-3,NA,CASSLVTEGDTQYF,TGTGCCAGCAGTTTAGTTACAGAGGGCGATACGCAGTATTTT
NA,TRBV24-1,TRBJ2-2,few,CATSDLGGQVTNTGELFF,TGTGCCACCAGTGATTTGGGCGGGCAGGTTACGAACACCGGGGAGCTGTTTTTT
NA,TRBV4-3,TRBJ2-2,many,CASSQGGASGELFF,TGCGCCAGCAGCCAAGGCGGGGCGTCCGGGGAGCTGTTTTTT